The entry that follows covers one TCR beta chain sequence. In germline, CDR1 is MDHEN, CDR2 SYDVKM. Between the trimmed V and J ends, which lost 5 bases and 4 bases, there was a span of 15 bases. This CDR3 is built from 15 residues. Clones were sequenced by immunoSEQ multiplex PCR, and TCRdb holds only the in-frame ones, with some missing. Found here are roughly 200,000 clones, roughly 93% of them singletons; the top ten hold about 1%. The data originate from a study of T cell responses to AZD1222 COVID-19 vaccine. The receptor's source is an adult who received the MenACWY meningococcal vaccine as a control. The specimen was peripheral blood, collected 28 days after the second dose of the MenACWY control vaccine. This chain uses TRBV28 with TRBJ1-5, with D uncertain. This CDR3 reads CASSPIPAGNQPQHF. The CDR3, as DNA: TGTGCCAGCAGTCCCATCCCCGCCGGTAATCAGCCCCAGCATTTT.